This TCR beta chain was observed in a study of T cells after yellow fever vaccination. The CDR3 is made up of 14 amino acids. The germline gives CDR1 SGHRS, CDR2 YFSETQ. V was pared by 7 bases and J by 11 bases, with 24 bases between. A process of 5'RACE template switching, which added a universal primer site and UMIs, was used to make TCR cDNA. TCRdb ran MiXCR on the 5' RACE reads and lists one entry per CDR3 protein. The table has some 340,000 distinct CDR3 sequences, about 10% seen once. This clonotype was seen many times. This TCR derives from a man aged 18-30 years who received the YFV17D yellow fever vaccine. The V call is TRBV5-1, the J call TRBJ1-1; no clear D. This material consisted of CD4+ T cells sorted from PBMCs, taken 45 days after the yellow fever booster vaccination. CDR3 sequence reads: CASGSGGVSSSAFF. CDR3 nucleotide sequence: TGCGCCAGCGGTAGTGGCGGGGTATCCTCTTCCGCTTTCTTT.